These T cell receptor beta chains were read from a single sample in a study of blood T cell repertoires in COVID-19. Generated by immunoSEQ multiplex PCR, the TCRdb table keeps only in-frame clones and is missing some. The table lists around 160,000 clones, 81% of them singletons. The sequenced sample consisted of peripheral blood. Receptors originate from a human donor with acute or convalescent COVID-19. The donor label of this sample is uncertain. The CDR3 runs from the conserved cysteine through the conserved F or W. D genes are given only for firm matches. Only part of the rows carry a size: once, few, many, or a class if the clone is expanded.

clone size	J gene	V gene	D gene	CDR3 protein	CDR3 DNA
-	TRBJ2-3	TRBV9	-	CASTMGTGLTDTQYF	TGTGCCAGCACCATGGGAACAGGGTTAACAGATACGCAGTATTTT
-	TRBJ2-2	TRBV5-1	-	CASSFFDRNTGELFF	TGCGCCAGCAGCTTCTTCGACAGAAACACCGGGGAGCTGTTTTTT
few	TRBJ2-2	TRBV6-5	-	CASIRTAPGTGELFF	TGTGCCAGCATTCGGACAGCGCCGGGCACCGGGGAGCTGTTTTTT
-	TRBJ2-5	TRBV24-1	-	CATSDFESGEQEETQYF	TGTGCCACCAGTGATTTTGAGTCCGGGGAGCAGGAAGAGACCCAGTACTTC
-	TRBJ1-1	TRBV6-1	-	CASSQDRQSMNTEAFF	TGTGCCAGCAGTCAAGACAGACAGTCGATGAACACTGAAGCTTTCTTT
-	TRBJ2-3	TRBV6-5	-	CASRVGADTQYF	TGTGCCTCTAGGGTCGGGGCAGATACGCAGTATTTT
-	TRBJ1-4	TRBV7-2	-	CASSPSVGYEKLFF	TGTGCCAGCAGCCCCAGCGTGGGTTATGAAAAACTGTTTTTT
-	TRBJ1-1	TRBV6-5	-	CASSPGNTEAFF	TGTGCCAGCAGCCCGGGAAACACTGAAGCTTTCTTT
-	TRBJ1-1	TRBV14	-	CASSHRGQNTEAFF	TGTGCCAGCAGCCACAGAGGACAGAACACTGAAGCTTTCTTT
-	TRBJ1-2	TRBV3-1/TRBV3-2	-	CASSQGTARGGYTF	TGTGCCAGCAGCCAAGGGACGGCCCGAGGGGGCTACACCTTC
-	TRBJ2-5	TRBV6-6	-	CASSYGARGSQETQYF	TGTGCCAGCAGTTACGGAGCTCGGGGTAGTCAAGAGACCCAGTACTTC
-	TRBJ2-5	TRBV10-3	-	CAIRDYQETQYF	TGTGCCATCAGGGACTACCAAGAGACCCAGTACTTC
-	TRBJ1-1	TRBV3-1/TRBV3-2	-	CASRGQSEAFF	TGTGCCAGCAGGGGACAATCTGAAGCTTTCTTT
few	TRBJ1-6	TRBV7-9	TRBD1	CASSLQQGVNSPLHF	TGTGCCAGCAGCCTCCAACAGGGGGTAAATTCACCCCTCCACTTT
few	TRBJ2-7	TRBV9	TRBD1	CASSSKRGTGSNEQYF	TGTGCCAGCAGCTCGAAACGGGGGACAGGGTCCAACGAGCAGTACTTC
-	TRBJ2-3	TRBV7-2	-	CASSFGLSTDTQYF	TGTGCCAGCAGCTTTGGACTTTCCACAGATACGCAGTATTTT
-	TRBJ1-2	TRBV7-8	TRBD1	CASSLMGTGGYGYTF	TGTGCCAGCAGCTTGATGGGGACAGGGGGATATGGCTACACCTTC
-	TRBJ2-1	TRBV10-1	TRBD1	CASSESGTGGFNEQFF	TGCGCCAGCAGTGAGTCCGGGACAGGGGGATTCAATGAGCAGTTCTTC
-	TRBJ2-2	TRBV5-5	TRBD1	CASSLFKGAIGELFF	TGTGCCAGCAGCTTATTCAAGGGGGCTATCGGGGAGCTGTTTTTT
once	TRBJ2-2	TRBV19	-	CASSFRQPGELFF	TGTGCCAGTAGTTTCCGACAGCCCGGGGAGCTGTTTTTT
-	TRBJ2-3	TRBV6-5	TRBD2	CASAGTSGTDTQYF	TGTGCCAGTGCGGGGACTAGCGGCACAGATACGCAGTATTTT
-	TRBJ2-2	TRBV11-2	-	CASSLVMEHSYTGELFF	TGTGCCAGCAGCTTAGTGATGGAGCATAGTTACACCGGGGAGCTGTTTTTT
-	TRBJ1-5	TRBV30	-	CAWGTQGNQPQHF	TGTGCCTGGGGGACTCAAGGAAATCAGCCCCAGCATTTT
-	TRBJ1-6	TRBV30	-	CAWSVGGDSPLHF	TGTGCCTGGAGTGTAGGGGGGGATTCACCCCTCCACTTT
-	TRBJ2-2	TRBV4-1	-	CASSLKQGNTGELFF	TGCGCCAGCAGCCTTAAACAGGGAAACACCGGGGAGCTGTTTTTT
-	TRBJ2-7	TRBV2	TRBD1	CASSRDRAEQYF	TGTGCCAGCAGTAGGGACAGGGCCGAGCAGTACTTC
-	TRBJ2-5	TRBV12-3/TRBV12-4	-	CASGVGGETQYF	TGTGCCAGCGGCGTCGGAGGGGAGACCCAGTACTTC
-	TRBJ2-1	TRBV5-8	TRBD2	CASSLALAGGGSYNEQFF	TGTGCCAGCAGCTTGGCTCTAGCGGGGGGCGGATCCTACAATGAGCAGTTCTTC
-	TRBJ2-3	TRBV7-8	TRBD2	CASSPPGGRGDTQYF	TGTGCCAGCAGCCCCCCGGGGGGTCGGGGGGATACGCAGTATTTT
-	TRBJ1-5	TRBV19	-	CASSINRAGGHQPQHF	TGTGCCAGTAGTATCAACAGGGCGGGGGGGCATCAGCCCCAGCATTTT
-	TRBJ2-3	TRBV2	TRBD2	CASSRLAGNTDTQYF	TGTGCCAGCAGTAGACTAGCGGGGAACACAGATACGCAGTATTTT
-	TRBJ1-2	TRBV5-1	TRBD1	CASSLEEGQIFDYGYTF	TGCGCCAGCAGCTTGGAGGAGGGACAGATCTTTGACTATGGCTACACCTTC
-	TRBJ2-5	TRBV15	TRBD2	CATSTLAGGTLLETQYF	TGTGCCACCAGCACCCTAGCGGGGGGCACCTTATTGGAGACCCAGTACTTC
-	TRBJ2-1	TRBV7-6	TRBD2	CASSFLSGGAAYNEQFF	TGTGCCAGCAGCTTTCTTAGCGGGGGGGCCGCCTACAATGAGCAGTTCTTC
-	TRBJ1-6	TRBV5-3	-	CARSLASNSPLHF	TGTGCCAGAAGCTTAGCATCCAATTCACCCCTCCACTTT
-	TRBJ1-2	TRBV6-5	-	CASTGGYGYTF	TGTGCCAGCACGGGGGGCTATGGCTACACCTTC
many	TRBJ2-7	TRBV3-1/TRBV3-2	-	CASSPAGLGYEQYF	TGTGCCAGCAGCCCTGCAGGGTTGGGCTACGAGCAGTACTTC
-	TRBJ1-2	TRBV10-3	TRBD1	CAITRPGQGITF	TGTGCCATCACCCGTCCGGGACAGGGGATCACCTTC
-	TRBJ2-7	TRBV6-5	-	CASSSTYEQYF	TGTGCCAGCAGTTCCACCTACGAGCAGTACTTC
-	TRBJ1-5	TRBV13	-	CASSLGRLSNQPQHF	TGTGCCAGCTCTCTCGGGAGGCTTAGCAATCAGCCCCAGCATTTT
-	TRBJ2-1	TRBV3-1/TRBV3-2	-	CASAGGLDPYNEQFF	TGTGCCAGCGCTGGAGGGCTCGACCCCTACAATGAGCAGTTCTTC
-	TRBJ2-3	TRBV29-1	-	CSVDNGFRTDTQYF	TGCAGCGTTGACAACGGGTTCCGCACAGATACGCAGTATTTT
-	TRBJ1-4	TRBV7-9	-	CASSFGGEKLFF	TGTGCCAGCAGTTTCGGGGGGGAAAAACTGTTTTTT
-	TRBJ1-2	TRBV19	TRBD1	CASGGQSRYGYTF	TGTGCCAGTGGGGGACAGTCACGCTATGGCTACACCTTC
-	TRBJ1-1	TRBV27	-	CASSLSLRGEAFF	TGTGCCAGCAGTTTATCCTTAAGAGGGGAAGCTTTCTTT
-	TRBJ1-6	TRBV5-1	TRBD1	CASTNRGLESPLHF	TGCGCCAGCACCAACAGGGGGCTGGAGTCACCCCTCCACTTT
-	TRBJ1-4	TRBV2	-	CASSAGLGGRIEKLFF	TGTGCCAGCAGCGCGGGACTAGGGGGTAGGATAGAAAAACTGTTTTTT
-	TRBJ1-4	TRBV5-1	TRBD1	CASSSAPGQGHQKLFF	TGCGCCAGCAGCTCCGCCCCGGGACAGGGGCATCAAAAACTGTTTTTT
few	TRBJ1-1	TRBV11-2	-	CASSALSNTEAFF	TGTGCCAGCAGCGCGCTTTCGAACACTGAAGCTTTCTTT
few	TRBJ1-4	TRBV6-6	TRBD1	CASSYSTGHNEKLFF	TGTGCCAGCAGTTACTCGACAGGGCATAATGAAAAACTGTTTTTT
-	TRBJ1-2	TRBV29-1	-	CSAMAGYGYTF	TGCAGCGCTATGGCAGGTTATGGCTACACCTTC
few	TRBJ2-7	TRBV6-5	TRBD1	CASSYSWGTDYEQYF	TGTGCCAGCAGTTACTCCTGGGGGACAGACTACGAGCAGTACTTC
-	TRBJ1-1	TRBV6-5	-	CASSYRGIGTEAFF	TGTGCCAGCAGTTACAGGGGGATAGGCACTGAAGCTTTCTTT
-	TRBJ2-3	TRBV9	TRBD2	CASSVGGTSGYDTQYF	TGTGCCAGCAGCGTAGGGGGGACTAGCGGATATGATACGCAGTATTTT
-	TRBJ2-2	TRBV7-3	-	CASSQTPSQGTGELFF	TGTGCCAGCAGTCAAACCCCTAGTCAGGGCACCGGGGAGCTGTTTTTT
-	TRBJ2-2	TRBV5-1	-	CASSSTGTVDTGELFF	TGCGCCAGCAGCTCCACCGGGACTGTCGACACCGGGGAGCTGTTTTTT
-	TRBJ2-3	TRBV27	-	CASSFLRETDTQYF	TGTGCCAGCAGTTTTTTAAGGGAGACAGATACGCAGTATTTT
-	TRBJ1-4	TRBV2	-	CASSEALAVSNEKLFF	TGTGCCAGCAGTGAAGCGCTTGCAGTTTCTAATGAAAAACTGTTTTTT
-	TRBJ1-2	TRBV3-1/TRBV3-2	-	CASSQDGGRSNGYTF	TGTGCCAGCAGCCAAGATGGGGGCCGCAGCAATGGCTACACCTTC